The entry below gives a single TCR beta chain sequence along with its context. Using immunoSEQ multiplex PCR, the repertoire was profiled, and TCRdb retains in-frame clones only, with some absent. The sample shows tens of thousands of clones, 92% of them seen only once. CDR1 MDHEN and CDR2 SYDVKM come from the germline V gene. This CDR3 contains 15 residues. V gave up 7 bases and J gave up 4 bases; unmatched junction bases: 7. The record originates from a study of T cell changes during pregnancy in multiple sclerosis. The source of this sequence is a female donor with multiple sclerosis, enrolled in a pregnancy study. The input for sequencing was peripheral blood, taken before pregnancy. This sequence joins TRBV28 and TRBJ2-7, with 13 bases matching TRBD2. The chain's CDR3 is CASKLAGGLGYEQYF. The CDR3 DNA reads as TGTGCCAGCAAACTAGCGGGAGGGTTAGGGTACGAGCAGTACTTC. The full variable domain, its missing parts supplied by reference TRBV28 and TRBJ2-7, is DVKVTQSSRYLVKRTGEKVFLECVQDMDHENMFWYRQDPGLGLRLIYFSYDVKMKEKGDIPEGYSVSREKKERFSLILESASTNQTSMYLCASKLAGGLGYEQYFGPGTRLTVT.